These T cell receptor beta chains were read from a single sample in a study of T cell repertoires in cytomegalovirus infection. Via MiXCR, TCRdb re-called the reads, giving one row per CDR3 protein. The top ten clones hold around 2.5% of a sample with about 300,000 distinct CDR3 sequences, about a tenth of them seen once. Sequences were obtained from PBMCs. The source of these receptors is a human donor in good health (CMV status not recorded). Some clones in this sample may be carry-over from other donors' samples. CDR3s include the opening cysteine and the closing phenylalanine or tryptophan.

v_gene	j_gene	CDR3aa
TRBV7-3	TRBJ2-2	CASSLGGGARDTGELFF
TRBV6-2/TRBV6-3	TRBJ2-1	CASTLAGSSYNEQFF
TRBV7-6	TRBJ1-2	CASSLEGTSNYGYTF
TRBV6-6	TRBJ1-2	CASSYFQVNYGYTF
TRBV12-3/TRBV12-4	TRBJ1-3	CASSFPGVGNTIYF
TRBV7-7	TRBJ2-2	CASSLGVFPGELFF
TRBV20-1	TRBJ1-2	CSARDGGRNYGYTF
TRBV12-3/TRBV12-4	TRBJ2-3	CASSLRRNTDTQYF
TRBV4-3	TRBJ2-5	CASSQTVAETQYF
TRBV9	TRBJ2-2	CASSVATGTGELFF
TRBV14	TRBJ2-1	CASSQVGAGYNEQFF
TRBV29-1	TRBJ2-7	CRPFIEAVYEQYF
TRBV7-2	TRBJ2-5	CASSSYGETQYF
TRBV29-1	TRBJ1-2	CSVSRSIRTGGSLNYGYTF
TRBV29-1	TRBJ2-5	CSVWGGPVETQYF
TRBV4-1	TRBJ2-3	CASSQGDTQYF
TRBV10-1	TRBJ1-2	CASPDSSYGYTF
TRBV7-9	TRBJ1-1	CASSSASRGRGTEAFF
TRBV29-1	TRBJ2-1	CSVEGLAGGSYNEQFF
TRBV7-2	TRBJ2-2	CASSLVGRTAGGRTGELFF
TRBV7-2	TRBJ1-1	CASSLRGAGPGAEAFF
TRBV27	TRBJ2-1	CASSLSFAGIHEQFF
TRBV27	TRBJ1-4	CASSSQGNNEKLFF
TRBV5-4	TRBJ2-1	CASSPYRSSYNEQFF
TRBV19	TRBJ2-5	CASSIIRAGGRQETQYF
TRBV7-2	TRBJ1-3	CASSLAGGAGNTIYF
TRBV20-1	TRBJ2-3	CSQLAGGIGTDTQYF
TRBV5-4	TRBJ2-5	CASSFGQNQETQYF
TRBV6-2/TRBV6-3	TRBJ2-3	CASIPGGGPITDTQYF
TRBV2	TRBJ2-3	CASRTRLELTSDTQYF
TRBV18	TRBJ2-6	CASSPQGAAGANVLTF
TRBV7-3	TRBJ1-1	CASSPSGEAEAFF
TRBV6-1	TRBJ1-4	CATSRGNDDNEKLFF
TRBV15	TRBJ2-2	CATSRTGGENTGELFF
TRBV6-5	TRBJ1-5	CASSEQEGNQPQHF
TRBV15	TRBJ2-7	CATRDRSGTGGGEQYF
TRBV7-9	TRBJ1-6	CASSLQVSDSPLHF
TRBV20-1	TRBJ1-1	CSARPGTGGTEAFF
TRBV7-9	TRBJ1-4	CASSSFGTVKNEKLFF
TRBV6-5	TRBJ2-5	CASSQGPMAQETQYF
TRBV23-1	TRBJ2-1	CASSQSVIHNEQSF
TRBV20-1	TRBJ1-2	CSARVPPGDRPNHNYGYTF
TRBV28	TRBJ1-2	CASSPGVYGYTF
TRBV25-1	TRBJ1-6	CASSEYRKESPLHF
TRBV6-2/TRBV6-3	TRBJ2-1	CASSPIQMGGRNNEQFF
TRBV28	TRBJ2-3	CAIGHNPTDTQYF
TRBV7-9	TRBJ2-7	CASSPTTYEQYF
TRBV10-3	TRBJ1-3	CAIGTGSGNTIYF
TRBV7-9	TRBJ1-6	CASSLDSDGGSPLHF
TRBV4-1	TRBJ2-2	CASLPGDAGELFF
TRBV28	TRBJ1-2	CASSGTGQPNYGYTF
TRBV7-2	TRBJ1-3	CASSLRGATSGNTIYF
TRBV20-1	TRBJ1-2	CSAKGEYGYTF
TRBV27	TRBJ1-5	CASSLLGMGQPQHF
TRBV5-1	TRBJ2-5	CASKLTPNTQETQYF
TRBV4-3	TRBJ2-2	CASSPAGGPTGELFF
TRBV20-1	TRBJ2-6	CSASPTDVRANVLTF
TRBV7-6	TRBJ2-2	CASREGGNPGGELFF
TRBV7-2	TRBJ2-2	CASRRLAGPGYTGELFF